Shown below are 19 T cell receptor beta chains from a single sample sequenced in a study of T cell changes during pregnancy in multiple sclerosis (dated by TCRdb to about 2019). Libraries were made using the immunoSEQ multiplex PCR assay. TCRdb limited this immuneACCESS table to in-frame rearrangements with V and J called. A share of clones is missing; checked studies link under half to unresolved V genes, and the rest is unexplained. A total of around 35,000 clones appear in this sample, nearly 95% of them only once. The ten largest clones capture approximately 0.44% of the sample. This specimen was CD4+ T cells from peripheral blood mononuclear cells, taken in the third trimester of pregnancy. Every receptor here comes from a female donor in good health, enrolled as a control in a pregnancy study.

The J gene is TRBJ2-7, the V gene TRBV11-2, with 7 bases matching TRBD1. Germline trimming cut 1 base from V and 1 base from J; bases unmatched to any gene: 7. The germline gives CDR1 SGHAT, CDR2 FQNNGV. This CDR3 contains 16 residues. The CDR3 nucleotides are TGTGCCAGCAGCTTAGCCCCCGGACAGGCTTCCTACGAGCAGTACTTC. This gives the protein CASSLAPGQASYEQYF.

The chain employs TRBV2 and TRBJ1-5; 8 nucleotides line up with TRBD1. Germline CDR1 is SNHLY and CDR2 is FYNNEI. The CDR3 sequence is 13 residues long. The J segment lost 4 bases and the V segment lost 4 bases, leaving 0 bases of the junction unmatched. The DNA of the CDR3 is TGTGCCAGCAGTGGGACAGGGAATCAGCCCCAGCATTTT. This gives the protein CASSGTGNQPQHF.

The CDR3 coding sequence is TGTGCCAGCAGTTACGGGCTAGCGGGGGGGGAGCAGTACTTC. It codes for CASSYGLAGGEQYF. J is TRBJ2-7 and V is TRBV6-6, with TRBD2 matching 12 bases. Losses at the gene ends were 2 bases for V and 7 bases for J; bases not matched to a gene: 3. Germline assignment: CDR1 MNHNY and CDR2 SVGAGI (reference sequence). The CDR3 is 14 amino acids.

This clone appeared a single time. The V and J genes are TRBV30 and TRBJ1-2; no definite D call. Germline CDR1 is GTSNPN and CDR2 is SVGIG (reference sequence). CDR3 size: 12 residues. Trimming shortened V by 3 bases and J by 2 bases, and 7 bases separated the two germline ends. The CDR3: CAWRGSNYGYTF. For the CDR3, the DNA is TGTGCCTGGAGGGGCAGCAACTATGGCTACACCTTC. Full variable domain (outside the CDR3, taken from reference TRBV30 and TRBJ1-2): SQTIHQWPATLVQPVGSPLSLECTVEGTSNPNLYWYRQAAGRGLQLLFYSVGIGQISSEVPQNLSASRPQDRQFILSSKKLLLSDSGFYLCAWRGSNYGYTFGSGTRLTVV.

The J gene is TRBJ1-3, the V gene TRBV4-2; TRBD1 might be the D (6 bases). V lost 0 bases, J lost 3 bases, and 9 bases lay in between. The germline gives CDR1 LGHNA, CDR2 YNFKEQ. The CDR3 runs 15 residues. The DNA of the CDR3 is TGTGCCAGCAGCCAAGACACACAGGGTGGAAACACCATATATTTT. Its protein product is CASSQDTQGGNTIYF.

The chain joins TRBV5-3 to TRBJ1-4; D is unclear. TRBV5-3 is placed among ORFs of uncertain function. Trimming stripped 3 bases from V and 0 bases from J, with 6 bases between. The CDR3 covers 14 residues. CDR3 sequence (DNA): TGTGCCAGAAGCTCGTTCGCAACTAATGAAAAACTGTTTTTT. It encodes CARSSFATNEKLFF.

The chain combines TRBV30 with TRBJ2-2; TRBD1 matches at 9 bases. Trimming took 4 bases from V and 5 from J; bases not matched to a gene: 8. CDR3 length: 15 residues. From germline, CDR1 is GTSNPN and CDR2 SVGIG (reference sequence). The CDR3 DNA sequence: TGTGCCTGGAACTCCGCGACAGGGGGAACCGGGGAGCTGTTTTTT. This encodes CAWNSATGGTGELFF.

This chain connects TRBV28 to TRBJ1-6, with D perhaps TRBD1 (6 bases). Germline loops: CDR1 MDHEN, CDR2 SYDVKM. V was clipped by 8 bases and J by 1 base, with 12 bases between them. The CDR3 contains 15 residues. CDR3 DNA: TGTGCCAGCGGGTCAGGGGTTTCCTATAATTCACCCCTCCACTTT. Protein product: CASGSGVSYNSPLHF.

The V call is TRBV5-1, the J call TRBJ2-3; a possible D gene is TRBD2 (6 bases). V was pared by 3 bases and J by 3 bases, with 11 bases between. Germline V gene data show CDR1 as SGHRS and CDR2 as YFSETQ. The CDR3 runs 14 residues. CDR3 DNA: TGCGCCAGCAGCTCCGCGGGGCGAACAGATACGCAGTATTTT. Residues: CASSSAGRTDTQYF.

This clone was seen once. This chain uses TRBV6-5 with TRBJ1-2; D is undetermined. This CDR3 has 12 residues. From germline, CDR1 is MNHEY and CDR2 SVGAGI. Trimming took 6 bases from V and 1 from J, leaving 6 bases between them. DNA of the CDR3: TGTGCCAGCAGACAGATTAACTATGGCTACACCTTC. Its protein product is CASRQINYGYTF.

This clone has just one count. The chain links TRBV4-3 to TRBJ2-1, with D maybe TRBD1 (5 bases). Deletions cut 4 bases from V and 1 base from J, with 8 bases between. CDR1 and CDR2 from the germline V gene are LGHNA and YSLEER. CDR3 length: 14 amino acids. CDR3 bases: TGCGCCAGCAGCCCGCAGGGTTCCTACAATGAGCAGTTCTTC. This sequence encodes CASSPQGSYNEQFF.

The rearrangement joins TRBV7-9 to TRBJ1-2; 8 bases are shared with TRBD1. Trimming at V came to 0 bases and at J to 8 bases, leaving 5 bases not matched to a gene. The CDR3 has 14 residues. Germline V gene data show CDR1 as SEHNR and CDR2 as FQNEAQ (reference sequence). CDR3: CASSLADRVGGYTF. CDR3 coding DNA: TGTGCCAGCAGCTTAGCGGACAGGGTGGGCGGCTACACCTTC.

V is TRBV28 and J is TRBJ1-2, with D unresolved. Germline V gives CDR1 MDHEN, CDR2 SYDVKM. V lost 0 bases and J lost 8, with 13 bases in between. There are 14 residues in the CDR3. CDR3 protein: CASSLWHRSRGYTF. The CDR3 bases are TGTGCCAGCAGTTTATGGCATAGGAGTCGAGGCTACACCTTC.

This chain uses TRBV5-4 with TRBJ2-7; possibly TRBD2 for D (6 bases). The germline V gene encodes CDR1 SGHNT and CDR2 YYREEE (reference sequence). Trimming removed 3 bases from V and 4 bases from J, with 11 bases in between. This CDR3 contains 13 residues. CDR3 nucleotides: TGTGCCAGCAGCTCACCGGAGGGGTACGAGCAGTACTTC. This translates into CASSSPEGYEQYF. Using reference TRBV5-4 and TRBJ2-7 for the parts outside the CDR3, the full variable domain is ETGVTQSPTHLIKTRGQQVTLRCSSQSGHNTVSWYQQALGQGPQFIFQYYREEENGRGNFPPRFSGLQFPNYSSELNVNALELDDSALYLCASSSPEGYEQYFGPGTRLTVT.

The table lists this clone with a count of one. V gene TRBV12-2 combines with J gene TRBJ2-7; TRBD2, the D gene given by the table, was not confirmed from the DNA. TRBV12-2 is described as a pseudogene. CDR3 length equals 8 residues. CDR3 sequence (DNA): TGTGCAAGTCGCTTTTCCTGTTTC. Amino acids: CASRFSCF.

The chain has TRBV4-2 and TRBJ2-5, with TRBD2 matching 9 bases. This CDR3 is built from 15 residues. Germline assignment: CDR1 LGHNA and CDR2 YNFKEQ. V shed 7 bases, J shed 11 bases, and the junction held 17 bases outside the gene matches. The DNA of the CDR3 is TGTGCCAGCACGCCCGAGGGCGGGGGGGCCAAAGCTCAGTACTTC. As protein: CASTPEGGGAKAQYF.

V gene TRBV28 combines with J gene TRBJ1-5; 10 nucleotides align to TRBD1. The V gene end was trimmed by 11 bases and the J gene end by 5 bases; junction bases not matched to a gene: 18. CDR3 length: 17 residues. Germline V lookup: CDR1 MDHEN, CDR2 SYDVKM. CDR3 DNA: TGTGCCGGATCGACAGGGGGCGCGGGGGGGTACCATCAGCCCCAGCATTTT. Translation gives CAGSTGGAGGYHQPQHF.

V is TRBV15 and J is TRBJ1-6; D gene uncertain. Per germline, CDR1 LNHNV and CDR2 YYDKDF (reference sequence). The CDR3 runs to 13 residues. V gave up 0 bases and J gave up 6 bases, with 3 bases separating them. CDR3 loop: CATSRDINSPLHF. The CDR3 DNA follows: TGTGCCACCAGCAGAGATATTAATTCACCCCTCCACTTT.

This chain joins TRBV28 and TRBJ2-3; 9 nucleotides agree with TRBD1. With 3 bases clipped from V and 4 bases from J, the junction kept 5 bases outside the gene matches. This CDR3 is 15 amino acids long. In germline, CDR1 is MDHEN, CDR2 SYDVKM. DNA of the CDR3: TGTGCCAGCAGTTTGGGACAGGGATTCGCAGATACGCAGTATTTT. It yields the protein CASSLGQGFADTQYF.